These 2 T cell receptor beta chains came from one sample sequenced in a study of cytomegalovirus exposure and HLA in healthy donors. 60 Vbeta and 13 Jbeta primers were used in PCR. The assay was immunoSEQ multiplex PCR, and TCRdb's table has in-frame clones only and misses some. The table shows 150,000 to 200,000 clones, with roughly 80% occurring only once. Sequencing input: PBMCs. These receptors all come from a woman aged 18-30 years in good health and CMV-seronegative.

This clone was seen only once. The chain joins TRBV11-2 to TRBJ1-3; D is undetermined. The CDR3 has 12 residues. The germline V gene has CDR1 SGHAT and CDR2 FQNNGV. V lost 7 bases, J lost 4 bases, and 8 bases lay in between. CDR3 bases: TGTGCCAGCACACTTTCGGGAAACACCATATATTTT. Its translation is CASTLSGNTIYF.

The rearrangement joins TRBV18 to TRBJ2-5, with 7 bases that match TRBD1. Germline CDR1 KGHSH, CDR2 LQKENI. The CDR3 covers 13 residues. Trimming took 3 bases from V and 3 from J; bases not matched to a gene: 1. CDR3 sequence (DNA): TGTGCCAGCTCACCGGGACAGAAAGAGACCCAGTACTTC. This sequence encodes CASSPGQKETQYF.